One TCR beta chain is described in this entry. The table came from immunoSEQ multiplex PCR; TCRdb's copy has only in-frame clones and leaves some out. The table includes about 110,000 clones, 70% to 85% detected once. The sample is drawn from a study of control samples from healthy donors and cancer patients. The germline V gene has CDR1 LNHDA and CDR2 SQIVND (reference sequence). Trimming stripped 3 bases from V and 4 bases from J, with 12 bases between. The CDR3 consists of 14 residues. Sequencing was performed on blood. The sequence was obtained from a man between 18 and 29 years old in good health. The V gene is TRBV19, the J gene TRBJ1-2, with a weak D call TRBD1 (5 bases). CDR3 DNA sequence: TGTGCCAGTAGTATCTCGGGGCGAAGCTATGGCTACACCTTC. The encoded protein is CASSISGRSYGYTF.